Below, 20 T cell receptor beta chains from the same sample are listed, as sequenced in a study of blood T cell repertoires in COVID-19. Assay used: immunoSEQ multiplex PCR; TCRdb lists only in-frame clones, some missing. The table records approximately 200,000 clones, about 91% of them present only once. Sequenced: peripheral blood. These receptors were obtained from a woman aged 25 to 39 with acute or convalescent COVID-19.

The chain joins TRBV5-6 to TRBJ2-5; 16 positions match TRBD2. In germline, CDR1 is SGHDT, CDR2 YYEEEE. V dropped 3 bases and J dropped 5; count of bases not matched to a gene: 4. The CDR3 sequence is 16 residues long. The CDR3 bases are TGTGCCAGCAGCTCGGGACTAGCGGGAGGGCGGGAGACCCAGTACTTC. This sequence encodes CASSSGLAGGRETQYF.

This clone was counted once. The chain recombines TRBV5-1 with TRBJ2-2; the D gene is possibly TRBD2 (5 bases). V was clipped by 0 bases and J by 8 bases, with 11 bases between them. CDR3 size: 14 residues. Germline loops: CDR1 SGHRS, CDR2 YFSETQ. The CDR3 region has the DNA TGCGCCAGCAGCTTGGACGGGGTTCCAGGGGAGCTGTTTTTT. Translation gives CASSLDGVPGELFF.

This chain uses TRBV9 with TRBJ2-3, with a weak D call TRBD2 (7 bases). The germline gives CDR1 SGDLS, CDR2 YYNGEE. There are 14 residues in the CDR3. The V end lost 7 bases, the J end lost 6 bases, and 18 bases lay between the germline ends. CDR3 in amino acids: CASGRGTMWDTQYF. The DNA for the CDR3 is TGTGCCAGCGGGAGGGGGACTATGTGGGATACGCAGTATTTT.

This chain connects TRBV19 to TRBJ2-5; possibly TRBD1 for D (6 bases). With 3 bases removed from V and 5 bases from J, the gap between germline ends came to 10 bases. The CDR3 extends over 13 amino acids. Per the germline V gene, CDR1 is LNHDA and CDR2 is SQIVND (reference sequence). CDR3 loop: CASSIWGRETQYF. The CDR3 nucleotides are TGTGCCAGTAGTATCTGGGGGCGTGAGACCCAGTACTTC.

This sequence joins TRBV6-6 and TRBJ2-7; D ambiguous. Germline V gene sequence: CDR1 MNHNY, CDR2 SVGAGI (reference sequence). V lost 6 bases and J lost 2, with 17 bases in between. This CDR3 has 15 amino acids. The CDR3 DNA follows: TGTGCCAGCAGCTCCCGGGTCTTGAAAACCTACGAGCAGTACTTC. It codes for CASSSRVLKTYEQYF.

The chain couples TRBV9 to TRBJ1-3; TRBD1 matches 7 bases. V dropped 0 bases and J dropped 3; count of bases not matched to a gene: 12. The germline V gene has CDR1 SGDLS and CDR2 YYNGEE. This CDR3 contains 18 residues. CDR3 DNA sequence: TGTGCCAGCAGCGTAGTCCCGCTCGACAGGGTCGATGGAAACACCATATATTTT. Translation: CASSVVPLDRVDGNTIYF.

V gene TRBV29-1 combines with J gene TRBJ2-7; the D gene is possibly TRBD2 (7 bases). Germline V gives CDR1 SQVTM, CDR2 ANQGSEA. The CDR3 length is 14 residues. Trimming cost V 5 bases and J 2 bases, with 16 bases left between them. The CDR3 DNA sequence: TGCAGCGTTACGGTTCGGGGGGCACCCTACGAGCAGTACTTC. Translation: CSVTVRGAPYEQYF.

The gene calls are TRBV9 and TRBJ2-1; D perhaps matches TRBD2 (5 bases). V lost 1 base, J lost 0 bases, and 14 bases lay in between. The CDR3 is made up of 17 amino acids. Per the germline V gene, CDR1 is SGDLS and CDR2 is YYNGEE. In DNA, the CDR3 is TGTGCCAGCAGCGTAAGGACGGGCGGGTTCTCCTACAATGAGCAGTTCTTC. Amino acid sequence: CASSVRTGGFSYNEQFF. The full variable domain, in which reference TRBV9 and TRBJ2-1 provide the parts outside the CDR3, is DSGVTQTPKHLITATGQRVTLRCSPRSGDLSVYWYQQSLDQGLQFLIQYYNGEERAKGNILERFSAQQFPDLHSELNLSSLELGDSALYFCASSVRTGGFSYNEQFFGPGTRLTVL.

The chain links TRBV24-1 to TRBJ2-6; D is undetermined. This CDR3 has 14 amino acids. The V gene's germline CDR1 is KGHDR and CDR2 SFDVKD. V lost 9 bases to trimming and J lost 0 bases, with 8 bases between them. The CDR3 nucleotides read TGTGCCACCGGCGGCAGCTCTGGGGCCAACGTCCTGACTTTC. The encoded protein is CATGGSSGANVLTF.

The CDR3 DNA is TGTGCCAGCAGAGGAGGCCCTGGAAACACCATATATTTT. Its translation: CASRGGPGNTIYF. The V and J genes are TRBV5-5 and TRBJ1-3; D not certain. Trimming removed 5 bases from V and 2 bases from J, with 8 bases in between. Germline CDR1 and CDR2: SGHKS and YYEKEE (reference sequence). The CDR3 totals 13 residues.

The gene calls are TRBV6-5 and TRBJ2-7, with D uncertain. The V end lost 6 bases, the J end lost 5 bases, and 14 bases lay between the germline ends. The CDR3 extends over 13 amino acids. Germline-derived CDR1 and CDR2 are MNHEY and SVGAGI. DNA of the CDR3: TGTGCCAGCAGCAGGATGGGTGTCGACGAGCAGTACTTC. Translation gives CASSRMGVDEQYF.

The genes are TRBV5-1 and TRBJ2-7; a possible D gene is TRBD2 (5 bases). The CDR3 has 15 residues. CDR1 is SGHRS and CDR2 is YFSETQ in the germline V gene. V gave up 0 bases and J gave up 3 bases, with 13 bases separating them. Written as DNA, the CDR3 is TGCGCCAGCAGCTTGGGCCCGGGTGAGGGCTACGAGCAGTACTTC. Translating gives CASSLGPGEGYEQYF.

This clone has only one observation. This chain links TRBV5-1 with TRBJ1-1; the D gene is possibly TRBD1 (6 bases). V was cut by 4 bases and J by 5 bases, with 15 bases left in between. Looked up from germline, CDR1 is SGHRS and CDR2 is YFSETQ. The CDR3 is made up of 14 amino acids. The CDR3 protein is CASSADSLGTEAFF. The DNA of the CDR3 is TGCGCCAGCAGCGCGGACAGCTTAGGGACTGAAGCTTTCTTT.

This clone has only a few counts. This rearrangement joins TRBV12-3 or TRBV12-4 to TRBJ1-5; 7 nucleotides agree with TRBD1. After removal of 5 bases from V and 2 bases from J, the junction contained 0 bases not matched to a gene. The CDR3 contains 13 residues. This CDR3 is CASSGQGNQPQHF. The CDR3 DNA reads as TGTGCCAGCAGTGGACAGGGCAATCAGCCCCAGCATTTT.

The chain couples TRBV4-1 to TRBJ2-3, with D maybe TRBD2 (7 bases). Germline V gives CDR1 MGHRA, CDR2 YSYEKL. CDR3 length: 17 amino acids. Trimming removed 0 bases at V and 0 bases at J, with 13 bases between. The DNA for the CDR3 is TGCGCCAGCAGCCAAGATCGAAGGGGGGGTAGCACAGATACGCAGTATTTT. This codes for CASSQDRRGGSTDTQYF.

The rearrangement uses TRBV24-1 and TRBJ1-5, with a weak D call TRBD1 (5 bases). Trimming left V 4 bases short and J 4 bases short, with 16 bases between. Germline V gene sequence: CDR1 KGHDR, CDR2 SFDVKD. CDR3 length equals 16 residues. CDR3 sequence (DNA): TGTGCCACCAGTGACGGGGGAGGGGATTTTAATCAGCCCCAGCATTTT. Translated, it gives CATSDGGGDFNQPQHF.

CDR3 coding DNA: TGTGCCACCAGCAGAGGTGGGCTAGCGGGGGTGGAGACCCAGTACTTC. Protein: CATSRGGLAGVETQYF. This chain links TRBV15 with TRBJ2-5, with TRBD2 identical over 10 bases. V lost 1 base, J lost 5 bases, and 7 bases stayed unmatched. The CDR3 is 16 amino acids. Germline CDR1 and CDR2: LNHNV and YYDKDF (reference sequence).

The rearrangement uses TRBV4-2 and TRBJ1-1, with D tentatively TRBD1 (6 bases). Germline V gene data show CDR1 as LGHNA and CDR2 as YNFKEQ. The CDR3 contains 14 residues. V dropped 3 bases and J dropped 5 bases, with 13 bases sitting between them. DNA of the CDR3: TGTGCCAGCAGCCAGGAACTTCAGGGGACTGAAGCTTTCTTT. Translating it yields CASSQELQGTEAFF.

Concerning this clone: Other DNA sequences in the sample encode the same CDR3. The rearrangement uses TRBV19 and TRBJ1-1; D is undetermined. The CDR3 has 14 amino acids. V shed 3 bases and J shed 2 bases, with 10 bases lying between them. Germline-derived CDR1 and CDR2 are LNHDA and SQIVND (reference sequence). The DNA of the CDR3 is TGTGCCAGTAGTATGGGCAGAGACAACACTGAAGCTTTCTTT. It specifies CASSMGRDNTEAFF.

This clone was seen once. The rearrangement joins TRBV6-1 to TRBJ2-2, with a tentative D call TRBD2 (5 bases). V lost 0 bases and J 0 bases, leaving 8 bases between the germline ends. Germline V gene lookup returns CDR1 MNHNS and CDR2 SASEGT. This CDR3 region has 16 residues. CDR3 DNA sequence: TGTGCCAGCAGTGAAGCGGGGAGTGCGAACACCGGGGAGCTGTTTTTT. Residues: CASSEAGSANTGELFF.